Presented here are 4 T cell receptor beta chains from one specimen sequenced in a study of spatial heterogeneity in lung cancer. Noted time point: sample taken at primary tumor resection. TCRdb reanalysed the 5' RACE reads using MiXCR and keeps one entry per CDR3 protein. The sample carries 20,000 to 25,000 distinct CDR3 sequences, approximately 7% recorded once. Sample: PBMCs, taken at surgery. Receptors originate from a male donor with early-stage non-small cell lung cancer.

This chain links TRBV7-9 with TRBJ2-1; 8 bases are a match to TRBD2. The V gene's germline CDR1 is SEHNR and CDR2 FQNEAQ (reference sequence). This CDR3 spans 12 amino acids. V was clipped by 6 bases and J by 6 bases; unmatched bases: 1. The CDR3 DNA sequence: TGTGCCAGCAGGGGACTAGGCAATGAGCAGTTCTTC. Protein sequence: CASRGLGNEQFF.

The chain joins TRBV27 to TRBJ2-5; D possibly matches TRBD1 or TRBD2 (5 bases each). This CDR3 has 16 amino acids. CDR1 is MNHEY and CDR2 is SMNVEV in the germline V gene (reference sequence). V shed 4 bases and J shed 4 bases, with 19 bases lying between them. The CDR3 region has the DNA TGTGCCAGCAGTTCGACTATCGGTCTTGGGGGAGAGACCCAGTACTTC. Its protein product is CASSSTIGLGGETQYF.

This clonotype was seen a handful of times. This chain joins TRBV28 and TRBJ1-1; no reliable D call. This CDR3 is built from 16 residues. Deletions cut 6 bases from V and 1 base from J, with 18 bases between. Looked up from germline, CDR1 is MDHEN and CDR2 is SYDVKM. The CDR3 DNA sequence: TGTGCCAGCAGGACGAGGGTAGTTTCAAGGAACACTGAAGCTTTCTTT. Translated, it gives CASRTRVVSRNTEAFF.

This clonotype was observed at least ten times. The chain carries TRBV27 and TRBJ2-1; TRBD2 aligns across 13 bases. The V segment lost 9 bases and the J segment 5 bases; nucleotides outside the gene matches: 7. The CDR3 is 15 residues long. CDR1 and CDR2 from the germline V gene are MNHEY and SMNVEV (reference sequence). The CDR3 loop reads CASSVGTSGNNEQFF. CDR3 bases: TGTGCCAGTTCCGTCGGGACTAGCGGGAACAATGAGCAGTTCTTC.